What follows are 25 T cell receptor beta chains derived from one specimen sequenced in a study of T-cell memory formation after mild COVID-19. TCRdb itself ran the 5' RACE reads through MiXCR, one entry per CDR3 protein. The sample shows 400,000 to 500,000 distinct CDR3 sequences, roughly 17% of them seen only once. The sample consisted of PBMCs or a T cell subset sorted from them (not recorded which). The source is a man younger than 35 who had mild COVID-19 (a few samples of this study predate the infection). Cell type and time point are not known.

This clonotype turned up a few times. The chain recombines TRBV5-5 with TRBJ1-2; D remains ambiguous. CDR1 and CDR2 from the germline V gene are SGHKS and YYEKEE (reference sequence). Trimming left V 0 bases short and J 4 bases short, with 16 bases between. The CDR3 loop spans 16 amino acids. The CDR3, as DNA: TGTGCCAGCAGCTTGGCTGAACGGACCCGGGGCTATGGCTACACCTTC. This gives the protein CASSLAERTRGYGYTF.

The genes are TRBV29-1 and TRBJ2-2; tentatively, D is TRBD1 or TRBD2 (5 bases each). The CDR3 runs 13 residues. Germline CDR1 is SQVTM and CDR2 is ANQGSEA. Trimming removed 7 bases at V and 0 bases at J, with 9 bases between. The CDR3, as DNA: TGCAGCGCAGGGAGAGCGAACACCGGGGAGCTGTTTTTT. This translates into CSAGRANTGELFF.

This chain uses TRBV12-3 or TRBV12-4 with TRBJ1-1; no definite D call. Trimming removed 6 bases at V and 5 bases at J, with 19 bases between. The CDR3 contains 15 residues. The CDR3 coding sequence is TGTGCCAGCAGCCGATCGGGTCATGTGGAGACTGAAGCTTTCTTT. Amino acids: CASSRSGHVETEAFF.

This clonotype was observed a handful of times. The CDR3 protein is CASSRLVAGTEAFF. The CDR3 DNA sequence: TGTGCCAGCAGCAGGCTGGTGGCGGGCACTGAAGCTTTCTTT. The rearrangement links TRBV6-2 or TRBV6-3 to TRBJ1-1; no clear D. The V gene's germline CDR1 is MNHEY and CDR2 SVGEGT. The CDR3 length is 14 residues. V was clipped by 6 bases and J by 4 bases, with 15 bases between them.

There are a few counts of this clonotype. The gene calls are TRBV6-2 or TRBV6-3 and TRBJ1-4; no clear D. V dropped 5 bases and J dropped 10 bases, with 11 bases sitting between them. This CDR3 contains 12 residues. Germline CDR1 reads MNHEY; CDR2 reads SVGEGT. CDR3 loop: CASSPTAGKLFF. Here the CDR3 DNA reads TGTGCCAGCAGTCCCACCGCTGGAAAACTGTTTTTT.

This clonotype occurred many times. This rearrangement joins TRBV29-1 to TRBJ2-2; D call uncertain. V was clipped by 7 bases and J by 1 base, with 7 bases between them. This CDR3 is built from 12 residues. The germline gives CDR1 SQVTM, CDR2 ANQGSEA. CDR3 nucleotide sequence: TGCAGCGCCCGTCGGAACACCGGGGAGCTGTTTTTT. Protein product: CSARRNTGELFF.

This clonotype turned up a few times. CDR3 coding DNA: TGTGCCAGCAGCGGACCGGGACAGCAAGAGACCCAGTACTTC. Protein: CASSGPGQQETQYF. V and J are TRBV13 and TRBJ2-5; 7 nucleotides agree with TRBD1. The V gene end was trimmed by 5 bases and the J gene end by 2 bases; junction bases not matched to a gene: 5. Germline V gene sequence: CDR1 PRHDT, CDR2 FYEKMQ (reference sequence). The CDR3 totals 14 residues.

This clonotype was picked up a small number of times. The chain recombines TRBV3-1 with TRBJ1-1; the D gene is possibly TRBD1 (5 bases). The V end lost 8 bases, the J end lost 4 bases, and 11 bases lay between the germline ends. From germline, CDR1 is LGHDT and CDR2 YNNKEL (reference sequence). This CDR3 has 12 amino acids. The CDR3 DNA sequence: TGTGCCAGCGGGGGGGTGGGCACTGAAGCTTTCTTT. It yields the protein CASGGVGTEAFF.

Only a few counts were recorded for this clonotype. The rearrangement joins TRBV4-1 to TRBJ2-3; weak D call: TRBD2 (6 bases). The CDR3 has 15 residues. The germline CDR1 and CDR2 sequences are MGHRA and YSYEKL. Trimming cost V 9 bases and J 7 bases, with 23 bases left between them. The CDR3 bases are TGCGCCAGTGGAGGGCCTCGGAAGGGAAGGAATACGCAGTATTTT. This sequence encodes CASGGPRKGRNTQYF.

The V call is TRBV5-1, the J call TRBJ2-2, with 8 bases lining up with TRBD1. CDR3 size: 15 residues. In germline, CDR1 is SGHRS, CDR2 YFSETQ. The junction had 5 bases not matched to a gene; V was cut back by 7 bases and J by 0 bases. This CDR3 is CASFQGAPNTGELFF. CDR3 in DNA: TGCGCCAGCTTTCAGGGGGCGCCGAACACCGGGGAGCTGTTTTTT.

The chain joins TRBV4-1 to TRBJ2-2; D is undetermined. Trimming removed 3 bases at V and 10 bases at J, with 9 bases between. This CDR3 has 12 amino acids. In germline, CDR1 is MGHRA, CDR2 YSYEKL. The CDR3 spells CASSHISPELFF. The CDR3 bases are TGCGCCAGCAGCCACATATCCCCGGAGCTGTTTTTT.

This clonotype was counted between two and nine times. This sequence joins TRBV5-5 and TRBJ2-7; no reliable D call. The CDR3 contains 15 residues. Germline CDR1 is SGHKS and CDR2 is YYEKEE (reference sequence). Trimming removed 5 bases from V and 3 bases from J, with 18 bases in between. The DNA of the CDR3 is TGTGCCAGCAGTCGGAACGGGCCGGAATTCTACGAGCAGTACTTC. Its protein is CASSRNGPEFYEQYF.

This chain joins TRBV25-1 and TRBJ2-5, with D hard to call. Looked up from germline, CDR1 is MGHDK and CDR2 is SYGVNS. Trimming took off 0 bases at V and 4 bases at J, with 15 bases between the two ends. The CDR3 covers 16 residues. Written as DNA, the CDR3 is TGTGCCAGCAGTGAATACCTGTCAAACCTGCGAGAGACCCAGTACTTC. Translating gives CASSEYLSNLRETQYF.

This clonotype was seen just once. V usage is TRBV20-1 and J usage is TRBJ2-3, with 11 bases aligning to TRBD2. This CDR3 has 16 amino acids. After removal of 0 bases from V and 2 bases from J, the junction contained 4 bases not matched to a gene. Germline-derived CDR1 and CDR2 are DFQATT and SNEGSKA (reference sequence). Here the CDR3 reads CSARDLLAGATDTQYF. The CDR3 coding sequence is TGCAGTGCTAGAGACTTACTAGCGGGGGCCACAGATACGCAGTATTTT.

Ten or more counts support this clonotype. The gene calls are TRBV10-2 and TRBJ2-7, with TRBD1 as a possible D gene (5 bases). V was cut by 0 bases and J by 2 bases, with 8 bases left in between. Germline assignment: CDR1 WSHSY and CDR2 SAAADI. The CDR3 extends over 14 amino acids. CDR3 amino acids: CASSESWGPYEQYF. CDR3 in DNA: TGCGCCAGCAGTGAGTCGTGGGGCCCCTACGAGCAGTACTTC.

The chain has TRBV4-2 and TRBJ2-1; TRBD1 matches 8 bases. V lost 2 bases and J lost 7; bases outside the gene matches: 7. The germline V gene encodes CDR1 LGHNA and CDR2 YNFKEQ. This CDR3 has 15 residues. The CDR3: CASSQTGQESNEQFF. The CDR3 nucleotides read TGTGCCAGCAGCCAAACGGGACAGGAGAGTAATGAGCAGTTCTTC.

V gene TRBV7-3 combines with J gene TRBJ2-2; D is possibly TRBD1 (6 bases). The V end was cut by 5 bases, the J end by 6 bases, with 13 bases between. The CDR3 consists of 14 residues. Germline CDR1 reads SGHTA; CDR2 reads FQGTGA. The CDR3 bases are TGTGCCAGCAGCCCCCCGGACAGCCCCGGGGAGCTGTTTTTT. Amino acid sequence: CASSPPDSPGELFF.

This clonotype was counted ten times or more. The chain employs TRBV5-5 and TRBJ1-2; D ambiguous. CDR1 is SGHKS and CDR2 is YYEKEE in the germline V gene (reference sequence). Trimming shortened V by 2 bases and J by 0 bases, and 5 bases separated the two germline ends. CDR3 size: 13 residues. The CDR3 region has the DNA TGTGCCAGCAGCTTACCTGCTAACTATGGCTACACCTTC. Amino acids: CASSLPANYGYTF.

This clonotype turned up a few times. This chain links TRBV4-3 with TRBJ1-4, with 11 bases aligning to TRBD1. This CDR3 is 16 amino acids long. Trimming took 4 bases from V and 6 from J; bases not matched to a gene: 7. Germline CDR1 is LGHNA and CDR2 is YSLEER. CDR3 DNA sequence: TGCGCCAGCAGCCCGGGACAGGGGGTGGACGATGAAAAACTGTTTTTT. Its protein is CASSPGQGVDDEKLFF.

A word on this clonotype: At one boundary the junction diverges from the germline segment, which might be a read error. The chain couples TRBV5-1 to TRBJ1-1; D might be TRBD1 (5 bases). This CDR3 contains 14 residues. Germline V lookup: CDR1 SGHRS, CDR2 YFSETQ. CDR3 nucleotide sequence: TGCGCCAGCAGCCGCGGGGACCTGAACACTGAAGATTTCTTT. This gives the protein CASSRGDLNTEDFF. Full variable domain (rest looked up from reference TRBV5-1 and TRBJ1-1): KAGVTQTPRYLIKTRGQQVTLSCSPISGHRSVSWYQQTPGQGLQFLFEYFSETQRNKGNFPGRFSGRQFSNSRSEMNVSTLELGDSALYLCASSRGDLNTEDFFGQGTRLTVV.

The chain recombines TRBV20-1 with TRBJ1-1, with D perhaps TRBD1 (6 bases). Trimming pared 3 bases from V and 1 base from J, leaving 15 bases between. Germline CDR1 and CDR2: DFQATT and SNEGSKA (reference sequence). The CDR3 runs to 15 residues. In DNA, the CDR3 is TGCAGTGCTAGCTCCCCGGGGACACAGAACACTGAAGCTTTCTTT. Amino acid sequence: CSASSPGTQNTEAFF.

The chain uses TRBV9 and TRBJ2-1, with 7 bases matching TRBD2. Germline-derived CDR1 and CDR2 are SGDLS and YYNGEE. CDR3 size: 16 residues. Trimming took 3 bases from V and 2 from J; bases not matched to a gene: 8. CDR3 protein: CASSAGGGPPYNEQFF. The CDR3 nucleotides read TGTGCCAGCAGCGCCGGCGGGGGTCCCCCCTACAATGAGCAGTTCTTC.

This clonotype was recorded at least ten times. The V and J genes are TRBV5-1 and TRBJ2-3; 8 bases line up with TRBD1. The V and J ends lost 4 bases and 4 bases, in that order; junction bases with no gene match: 5. The germline V gene encodes CDR1 SGHRS and CDR2 YFSETQ. The CDR3 totals 14 residues. This chain's CDR3 is CASSRTGGPDTQYF. CDR3 bases: TGCGCCAGCAGCCGTACAGGGGGACCAGATACGCAGTATTTT.

The chain couples TRBV30 to TRBJ1-1, with a tentative D call TRBD1 (5 bases). This CDR3 is built from 12 residues. Per the germline V gene, CDR1 is GTSNPN and CDR2 is SVGIG (reference sequence). V gave up 2 bases and J gave up 10 bases, with 14 bases separating them. Here the CDR3 DNA reads TGTGCCTGGAGTATAGAAGGGGCACGAGCTTTCTTT. Protein: CAWSIEGARAFF.

This clonotype was counted many times. V is TRBV5-1 and J is TRBJ2-3; D gene uncertain. V dropped 5 bases and J dropped 2 bases, with 15 bases sitting between them. CDR1 SGHRS and CDR2 YFSETQ come from the germline V gene. The CDR3 loop spans 15 amino acids. DNA of the CDR3: TGCGCCAGCAGTACCGGTCTGTCGATCACAGATACGCAGTATTTT. Its translation: CASSTGLSITDTQYF.